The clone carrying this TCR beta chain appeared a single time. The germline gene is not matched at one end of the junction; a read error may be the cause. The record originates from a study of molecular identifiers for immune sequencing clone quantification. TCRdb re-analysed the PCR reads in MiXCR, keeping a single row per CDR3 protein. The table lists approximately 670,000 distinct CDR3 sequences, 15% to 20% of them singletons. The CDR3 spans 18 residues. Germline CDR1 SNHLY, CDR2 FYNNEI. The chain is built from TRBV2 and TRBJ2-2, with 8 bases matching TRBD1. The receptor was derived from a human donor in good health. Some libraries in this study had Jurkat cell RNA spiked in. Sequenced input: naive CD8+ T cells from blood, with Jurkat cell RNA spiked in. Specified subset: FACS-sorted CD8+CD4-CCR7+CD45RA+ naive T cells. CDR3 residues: CASSVLRAGGRNAGELFF. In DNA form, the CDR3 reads TGTGCCAGCAGTGTATTGCGGGCAGGGGGCCGGAACGCCGGGGAGCTGTTTTTT.